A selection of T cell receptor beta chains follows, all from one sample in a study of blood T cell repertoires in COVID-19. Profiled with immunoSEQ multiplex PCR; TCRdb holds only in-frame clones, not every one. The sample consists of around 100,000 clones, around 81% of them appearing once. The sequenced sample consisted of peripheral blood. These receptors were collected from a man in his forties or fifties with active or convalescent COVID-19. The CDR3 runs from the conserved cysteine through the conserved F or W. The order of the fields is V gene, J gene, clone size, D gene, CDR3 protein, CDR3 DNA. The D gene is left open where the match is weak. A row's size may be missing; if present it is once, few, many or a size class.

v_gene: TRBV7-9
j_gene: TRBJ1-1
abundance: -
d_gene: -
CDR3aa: CASRGRETEAFF
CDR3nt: TGTGCCAGCAGGGGGCGGGAGACTGAAGCTTTCTTT

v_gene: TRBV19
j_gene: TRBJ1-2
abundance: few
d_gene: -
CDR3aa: CASSTVRTVNRKGYTF
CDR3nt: TGTGCCAGTAGTACCGTAAGGACAGTTAATCGCAAAGGCTACACCTTC

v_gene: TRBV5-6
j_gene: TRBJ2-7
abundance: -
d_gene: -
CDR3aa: CASSLSGANEQYF
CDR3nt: TGTGCCAGCAGCTTGTCAGGGGCCAACGAGCAGTACTTC

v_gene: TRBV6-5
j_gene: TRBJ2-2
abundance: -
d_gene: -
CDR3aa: CAILQVAGELFF
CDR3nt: TGTGCCATCCTACAGGTGGCCGGGGAGCTGTTTTTT

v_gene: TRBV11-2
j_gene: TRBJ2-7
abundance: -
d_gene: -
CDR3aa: CASSLDRSSGYEQYF
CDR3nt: TGTGCCAGCAGCTTAGATCGGAGTAGCGGCTACGAGCAGTACTTC

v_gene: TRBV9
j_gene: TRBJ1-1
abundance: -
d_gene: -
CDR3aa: CASSPSSEAFF
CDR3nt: TGTGCCAGCAGTCCCTCCTCTGAAGCTTTCTTT

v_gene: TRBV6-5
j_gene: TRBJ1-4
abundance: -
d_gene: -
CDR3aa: CASSWNRDNEKLFF
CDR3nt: TGTGCCAGCAGTTGGAACAGGGATAATGAAAAACTGTTTTTT

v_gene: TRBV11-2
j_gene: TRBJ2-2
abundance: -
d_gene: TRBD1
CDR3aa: CASSFGQGYTGELFF
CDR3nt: TGTGCCAGCAGCTTTGGACAGGGGTACACCGGGGAGCTGTTTTTT

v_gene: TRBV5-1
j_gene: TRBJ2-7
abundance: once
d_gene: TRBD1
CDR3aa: CASSLTGGGYEQYF
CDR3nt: TGCGCCAGCAGCCTGACAGGGGGTGGATACGAGCAGTACTTC

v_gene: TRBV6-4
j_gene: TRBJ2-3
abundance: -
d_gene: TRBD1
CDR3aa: CASSFTGGTDTQYF
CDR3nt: TGTGCCAGCAGCTTCACAGGGGGGACAGATACGCAGTATTTT

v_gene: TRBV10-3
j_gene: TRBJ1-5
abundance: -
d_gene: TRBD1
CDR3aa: CAISSRQGEQPQHF
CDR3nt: TGTGCCATCAGTTCGCGACAGGGAGAACAGCCCCAGCATTTT

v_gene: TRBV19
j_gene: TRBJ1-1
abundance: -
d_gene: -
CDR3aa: CASMLRVGNTEAFF
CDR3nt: TGTGCCAGTATGTTGCGGGTGGGGAACACTGAAGCTTTCTTT

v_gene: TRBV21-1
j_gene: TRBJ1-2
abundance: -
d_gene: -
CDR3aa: CASREQVKGYGYTF
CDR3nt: TGTGCCAGCAGGGAACAGGTAAAGGGCTATGGCTACACCTTC

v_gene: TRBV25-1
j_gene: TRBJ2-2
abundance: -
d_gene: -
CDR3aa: CASSEWRTGELFF
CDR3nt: TGTGCCAGCAGTGAGTGGAGGACCGGGGAGCTGTTTTTT

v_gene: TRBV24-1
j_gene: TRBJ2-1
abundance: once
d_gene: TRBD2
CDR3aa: CATSDATSGRFDEQFF
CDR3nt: TGTGCCACCAGTGATGCGACTAGCGGGAGATTCGATGAGCAGTTCTTC

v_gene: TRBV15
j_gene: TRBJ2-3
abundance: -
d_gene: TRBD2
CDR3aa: CATSPSGSGTDTQYF
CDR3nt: TGTGCCACCAGCCCTAGCGGGAGCGGCACAGATACGCAGTATTTT

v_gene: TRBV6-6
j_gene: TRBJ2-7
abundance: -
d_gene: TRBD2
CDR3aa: CASRKREGGEQYF
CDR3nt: TGTGCCAGCAGAAAGCGGGAGGGAGGGGAGCAGTACTTC

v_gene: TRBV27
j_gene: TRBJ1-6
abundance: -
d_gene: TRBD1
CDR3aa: CASSPLNRGNSPLHF
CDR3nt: TGTGCCAGCAGCCCCCTTAACAGGGGAAATTCACCCCTCCACTTT

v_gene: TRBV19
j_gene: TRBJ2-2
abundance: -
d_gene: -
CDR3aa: CASSIPRVSTGELFF
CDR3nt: TGTGCCAGTAGTATCCCCCGGGTGAGCACCGGGGAGCTGTTTTTT

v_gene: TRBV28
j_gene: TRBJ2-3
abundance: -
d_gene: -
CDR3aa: CASSIQDTQYF
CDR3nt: TGTGCCAGCTCGATCCAGGATACGCAGTATTTT

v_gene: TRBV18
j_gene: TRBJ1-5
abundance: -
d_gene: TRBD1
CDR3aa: CASSINRGGQPQHF
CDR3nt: TGTGCCAGCTCAATTAACAGGGGGGGTCAGCCCCAGCATTTT

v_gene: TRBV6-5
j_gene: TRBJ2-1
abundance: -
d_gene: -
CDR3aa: CASRTSLANNEQFF
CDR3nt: TGTGCCAGCAGGACGTCACTAGCAAACAATGAGCAGTTCTTC

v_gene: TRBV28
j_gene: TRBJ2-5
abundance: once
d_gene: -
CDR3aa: CASSSPVETQYF
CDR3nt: TGTGCCAGCAGTTCCCCGGTGGAGACCCAGTACTTC

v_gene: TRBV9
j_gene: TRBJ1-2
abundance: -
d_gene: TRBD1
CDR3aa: CASSGNRGGYTF
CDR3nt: TGTGCCAGCAGCGGAAACAGGGGCGGCTACACCTTC

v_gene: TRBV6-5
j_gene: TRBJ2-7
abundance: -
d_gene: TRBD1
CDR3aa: CASSWDRDHEQYF
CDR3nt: TGTGCCAGCAGTTGGGACAGGGATCACGAGCAGTACTTC

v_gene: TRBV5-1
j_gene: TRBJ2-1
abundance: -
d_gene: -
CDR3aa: CASSLGGLSYNEQFF
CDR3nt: TGCGCCAGCAGCTTGGGGGGACTCTCCTACAATGAGCAGTTCTTC

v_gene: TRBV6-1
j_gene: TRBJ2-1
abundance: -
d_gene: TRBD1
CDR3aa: CASSEAMDRGVQFF
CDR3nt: TGTGCCAGCAGTGAAGCGATGGACAGGGGTGTGCAGTTCTTC

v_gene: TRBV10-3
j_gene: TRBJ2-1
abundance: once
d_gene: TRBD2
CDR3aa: CAISESLAGSGNEQFF
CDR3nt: TGTGCCATCAGTGAGTCTTTAGCGGGAAGTGGGAATGAGCAGTTCTTC

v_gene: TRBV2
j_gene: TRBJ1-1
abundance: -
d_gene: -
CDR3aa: CASSEGGRAFF
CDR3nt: TGTGCCAGCAGTGAGGGTGGGAGGGCTTTCTTT

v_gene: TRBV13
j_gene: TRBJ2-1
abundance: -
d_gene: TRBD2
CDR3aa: CASSLRTSGTEQFF
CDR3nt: TGTGCCAGCAGCTTGCGTACTAGCGGGACTGAGCAGTTCTTC

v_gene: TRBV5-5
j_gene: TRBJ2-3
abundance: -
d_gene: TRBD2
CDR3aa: CASSLKASGASTDTQYF
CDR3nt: TGTGCCAGCAGCTTGAAGGCTAGCGGGGCGAGCACAGATACGCAGTATTTT

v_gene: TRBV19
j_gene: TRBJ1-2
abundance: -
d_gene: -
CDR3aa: CASQRNSYGYTF
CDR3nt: TGTGCCAGTCAACGTAACAGCTATGGCTACACCTTC

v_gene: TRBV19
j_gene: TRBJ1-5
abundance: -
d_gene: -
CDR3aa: CASNSPRGNQPQHF
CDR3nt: TGTGCCAGTAACTCCCCTCGGGGCAATCAGCCCCAGCATTTT

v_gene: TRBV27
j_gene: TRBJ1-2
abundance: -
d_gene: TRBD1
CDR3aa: CASSNRGRLEGYTF
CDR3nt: TGTGCCAGCAGCAACAGGGGGCGACTAGAAGGCTACACCTTC

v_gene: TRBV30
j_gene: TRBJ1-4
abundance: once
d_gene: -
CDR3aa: CAWSDRRRNGEKLFF
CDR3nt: TGTGCCTGGAGTGACCGCCGGCGGAACGGGGAAAAACTGTTTTTT